The rows below give T cell receptor beta chains drawn from one sample of a study of spatial heterogeneity in lung cancer. One entry per CDR3 protein, called by TCRdb with MiXCR from the 5' RACE reads. The data contain fewer than 150,000 distinct CDR3 sequences, approximately 11% of them singletons. Material: PBMCs, obtained at follow-up. The receptors were gathered from a female donor with early-stage non-small cell lung cancer. CDR3s include the opening cysteine and the closing phenylalanine or tryptophan. A D gene is named only where the DNA matches it firmly. Rows give clone size only sometimes, using once, few, many, or a class for an expanded clone.

.,TRBJ1-5,TRBV20-1,12,many,TGCAGTGCTAGGTGGGCCAATCAGCCCCAGCATTTT,CSARWANQPQHF
.,TRBJ2-7,TRBV28,13,few,TGTGCCAGCAGCTTTAGAAACCTTCCAGTGCAGTACTTC,CASSFRNLPVQYF
.,TRBJ1-1,TRBV7-2,12,few,TGTGCCAGCAGCTTAGTTGGGTTTGAAGCTTTCTTT,CASSLVGFEAFF
.,TRBJ2-3,TRBV7-6,14,.,TGTGCCAGCAGCCTTAACCAGGGTGCAGATACGCAGTATTTT,CASSLNQGADTQYF
.,TRBJ2-6,TRBV6-5,16,many,TGTGCCAGCAGTTACGGGATTAGCTCTGGGGCCAACGTCCTGACTTTC,CASSYGISSGANVLTF
TRBD1,TRBJ1-1,TRBV7-2,15,few,TGTGCCAGCAGCTTTCAGAGGGACAGGGGTTCTGGAGCTTTCTTT,CASSFQRDRGSGAFF
.,TRBJ2-5,TRBV14,17,.,TGTGCCAGCAGCCAAGTTTCGACAGGAGTATACCAAGAGACCCAGTACTTC,CASSQVSTGVYQETQYF
.,TRBJ1-2,TRBV11-3,14,.,TGTGCCAGCAGCTTACTCGGAGGCGACGCAGGCTACACCTTC,CASSLLGGDAGYTF
TRBD1,TRBJ1-5,TRBV27,14,many,TGTGCCAGCAGTCTGGGACAGGGTAATCAGCCCCAGCATTTT,CASSLGQGNQPQHF
.,TRBJ2-2,TRBV5-5,15,.,TGTGCCAGCAGCTTGTTGACTGCGAACACCGGGGAGCTGTTTTTT,CASSLLTANTGELFF
.,TRBJ1-1,TRBV6-2/TRBV6-3,13,few,TGTGCCAGCAGTCGTTCAGAGAACACTGAAGCTTTCTTT,CASSRSENTEAFF
.,TRBJ2-1,TRBV7-9,11,few,TGTGCCAGCAGCGAACAGTATGAGCAGTTCTTC,CASSEQYEQFF
.,TRBJ2-7,TRBV6-1,14,many,TGTGCCAGCAGTGAAGCGCGCCCCCCATCTCGGCAGTACTTC,CASSEARPPSRQYF
.,TRBJ2-4,TRBV7-2,15,.,TGTGCCAGCAGCTCTTTTCGAGTAGCTGGGGACATTCAGTACTTC,CASSSFRVAGDIQYF
TRBD2,TRBJ2-3,TRBV19,14,few,TGTGCCAGTAAACTAGCGGGAAGGTCAGATACGCAGTATTTT,CASKLAGRSDTQYF
.,TRBJ1-5,TRBV20-1,14,many,TGCAGTGCTCAGGGGCAGTGGGACAATCAGCCCCAGCATTTT,CSAQGQWDNQPQHF
.,TRBJ1-2,TRBV28,13,many,TGTGCCAGCAGCCCCGGGACCAACTATGGCTACACCTTC,CASSPGTNYGYTF
TRBD2,TRBJ2-7,TRBV12-3/TRBV12-4,14,once,TGTGCCAGCAGTCCAAGTAGCGGGAGCGACGAGCAGTACTTC,CASSPSSGSDEQYF
TRBD1,TRBJ2-1,TRBV29-1,14,few,TGCAGCGTTGATGGCAGGGGGCGCGTCTATGAGCAGTTCTTC,CSVDGRGRVYEQFF
TRBD2,TRBJ2-1,TRBV20-1,15,.,TGCAGTGCTAGGGTTACTAGCGGCTACTACAATGAGCAGTTCTTC,CSARVTSGYYNEQFF
.,TRBJ2-7,TRBV5-6,15,few,TGTGCCAGCAGCTTTATACGGACCGGCCTCCGCGAGCAGTACTTC,CASSFIRTGLREQYF
.,TRBJ1-5,TRBV30,14,many,TGTGCCTGGACCTACACGGAAGGCAATCAGCCCCAGCATTTT,CAWTYTEGNQPQHF
.,TRBJ2-7,TRBV28,11,.,TGTGCCAGCAGTTCGTTGTACGAGCAGTACTTC,CASSSLYEQYF
TRBD1,TRBJ2-1,TRBV29-1,14,many,TGCAGCGTTGTCCGACAGGGAAGGGTCGATGAGCAGTTCTTC,CSVVRQGRVDEQFF
TRBD1,TRBJ1-1,TRBV5-5,15,.,TGTGCCAACAGCAGGGGACAGGGGCTGATCACTGAAGCTTTCTTT,CANSRGQGLITEAFF
TRBD1,TRBJ2-5,TRBV29-1,12,few,TGCAGCGCCACAGGGGCGACGGAGACCCAGTACTTC,CSATGATETQYF
TRBD1,TRBJ2-1,TRBV2,14,few,TGTGCCAGCAGCGACGGACAGGCTCACAATGAGCAGTTCTTC,CASSDGQAHNEQFF
TRBD2,TRBJ2-7,TRBV28,15,many,TGTGCCAGCAGTAGCTGGACTAGCGGGAGGGTTGAGCAGTACTTC,CASSSWTSGRVEQYF
.,TRBJ1-2,TRBV7-2,14,few,TGTGCCAGCAGCTTACCGGGGGCGATCTATAGCTACACCTTC,CASSLPGAIYSYTF